The 20 T cell receptor beta chains reported below all come from one sample, sequenced in a study of radiation and T cells in renal cell carcinoma. The time point: blood 4 weeks post-SBRT, at nephrectomy. Treatment of the sample: 15 Gy SBRT to primary tumor, nephrectomy 4 weeks later. The data were produced by immunoSEQ multiplex PCR, yet TCRdb's version contains in-frame clones alone and is incomplete. The repertoire holds about 140,000 clones, with roughly 90% as singletons. This sample comprised blood, obtained from a patient whose treatment included radiotherapy and nephrectomy. These receptors all come from a woman between 45 and 60 years old with renal cell carcinoma.

This chain uses TRBV9 with TRBJ1-3; D is unresolved. CDR1 and CDR2 from the germline V gene are SGDLS and YYNGEE. The CDR3 is 16 amino acids. The V end was cut by 4 bases, the J end by 0 bases, with 14 bases between. CDR3 region: CASSPSAQPSGNTIYF. In DNA form, the CDR3 reads TGTGCCAGCAGCCCCTCAGCGCAACCCTCTGGAAACACCATATATTTT.

This chain connects TRBV28 to TRBJ1-1, with D hard to call. Germline loops: CDR1 MDHEN, CDR2 SYDVKM. The V and J ends lost 6 bases and 2 bases respectively, with 7 bases between them. The CDR3 extends over 12 amino acids. The CDR3 here is CASRWINTEAFF. As DNA, the CDR3 is TGTGCCAGCAGATGGATTAACACTGAAGCTTTCTTT.

The rearrangement uses TRBV10-1 and TRBJ2-7; D is unclear. The V end was cut by 6 bases, the J end by 7 bases, with 19 bases between. CDR3 size: 14 residues. The germline V gene encodes CDR1 WNHNN and CDR2 SYGVQD (reference sequence). The CDR3 loop is CASRAVAHRWEQYF. The CDR3, as DNA: TGCGCCAGCAGGGCGGTGGCACATAGGTGGGAGCAGTACTTC.

This chain uses TRBV29-1 with TRBJ2-3, with 8 bases matching TRBD2. The V gene end was trimmed by 6 bases and the J gene end by 8 bases; junction bases not matched to a gene: 1. The germline V gene encodes CDR1 SQVTM and CDR2 ANQGSEA. The CDR3 sequence is 10 residues long. In nucleotides, the CDR3 is TGCAGCGTCGGGGGGGCTACGCAGTATTTT. It is translated as CSVGGATQYF.

The V call is TRBV5-1, the J call TRBJ1-5, with D maybe TRBD1 (6 bases). Germline V gene lookup returns CDR1 SGHRS and CDR2 YFSETQ. The CDR3 is made up of 15 amino acids. The V and J ends lost 0 bases and 4 bases respectively, with 11 bases between them. The CDR3 bases are TGCGCCAGCAGCTTGGAGGGGGGGCGGAATCAGCCCCAGCATTTT. Amino acids: CASSLEGGRNQPQHF.

The gene calls are TRBV7-2 and TRBJ1-4; no clear D gene. This CDR3 region has 14 residues. V lost 0 bases, J lost 8 bases, and 10 bases lay in between. Germline V gene lookup returns CDR1 SGHTA and CDR2 FQGNSA. The CDR3 bases are TGTGCCAGCAGCTTAGCGACTCTACGGGAAAAACTGTTTTTT. This encodes CASSLATLREKLFF.

The rearrangement uses TRBV7-2 and TRBJ2-2, with TRBD2 matching 11 bases. CDR1 SGHTA and CDR2 FQGNSA come from the germline V gene. The CDR3 loop spans 18 amino acids. V shed 3 bases and J 5 bases; nucleotides not matched to a gene: 11. The CDR3 region is CASSFSSGGLERTGELFF. The CDR3 DNA reads TGTGCCAGCAGCTTCTCTAGCGGGGGGTTGGAACGGACCGGGGAGCTGTTTTTT.

This sequence joins TRBV18 and TRBJ1-1; D is uncertain. CDR1 is KGHSH, CDR2 LQKENI, per germline. With 6 bases removed from V and 1 base from J, the gap between germline ends came to 9 bases. The CDR3 is 13 residues long. The CDR3 region is CASSEGTNTEAFF. DNA for the CDR3: TGTGCCAGCTCTGAGGGAACGAACACTGAAGCTTTCTTT.

The chain is built from TRBV28 and TRBJ2-3; 9 bases line up with TRBD2. The ends lost 5 bases at V and 0 bases at J; junction bases unmatched: 3. This CDR3 region has 15 residues. CDR1 MDHEN and CDR2 SYDVKM come from the germline V gene. CDR3 protein: CASSIAGVSTDTQYF. As DNA, the CDR3 is TGTGCCAGCAGTATAGCGGGGGTTAGCACAGATACGCAGTATTTT.

This clone was seen a single time. The chain joins TRBV5-1 to TRBJ2-7; D gene uncertain. Germline V gives CDR1 SGHRS, CDR2 YFSETQ. The CDR3 is 14 amino acids. V lost 2 bases to trimming and J lost 5 bases, with 14 bases between them. CDR3 residues: CASSFNSETNEQYF. The CDR3, as DNA: TGCGCCAGCAGCTTTAACAGTGAAACAAACGAGCAGTACTTC.

The rearrangement uses TRBV28 and TRBJ2-7, with 7 bases aligning to TRBD1. The germline V gene has CDR1 MDHEN and CDR2 SYDVKM. Trimming removed 2 bases from V and 2 bases from J; junction bases left unmatched: 9. The CDR3 loop spans 16 amino acids. The CDR3 region is CASSLRQGWVTYEQYF. CDR3 nucleotide sequence: TGTGCCAGCAGTTTACGACAGGGTTGGGTTACCTACGAGCAGTACTTC.

The table lists this clone with a count of one. The chain carries TRBV9 and TRBJ2-1; 15 positions match TRBD2. The CDR3 extends over 16 amino acids. Germline V gene lookup returns CDR1 SGDLS and CDR2 YYNGEE. With V trimmed by 3 bases and J by 8 bases, 6 bases remained unmatched. The CDR3 DNA sequence: TGTGCCAGCAGCGGAACCGGGACTAGCGGGAGGTATGAGCAGTTCTTC. Translation: CASSGTGTSGRYEQFF.

This clone showed up just once. The chain recombines TRBV5-1 with TRBJ1-4; D unresolved. This CDR3 has 13 residues. Germline V CDR1 and CDR2: SGHRS, YFSETQ. Trimming took 0 bases from V and 8 from J, leaving 8 bases between them. DNA for the CDR3: TGCGCCAGCAGCTTGGCTATGGGGGAAAAACTGTTTTTT. It translates to CASSLAMGEKLFF.

V usage is TRBV6-5 and J usage is TRBJ2-2; the match to TRBD1 covers 8 bases. The CDR3 loop spans 15 amino acids. Trimming at V came to 10 bases and at J to 5 bases, leaving 12 bases not matched to a gene. Germline CDR1 and CDR2: MNHEY and SVGAGI. The CDR3, as DNA: TGTGCCACCCAGACCGACAGGGGACGGACCGGGGAGCTGTTTTTT. Protein product: CATQTDRGRTGELFF.

The chain uses TRBV6-5 and TRBJ2-7; D may be TRBD2 (5 bases). CDR1 and CDR2 (germline): MNHEY, SVGAGI. The CDR3 is 15 amino acids. V lost 5 bases and J 0 bases, leaving 14 bases between the germline ends. CDR3 residues: CASSPRGLSSYEQYF. The CDR3 DNA is TGTGCCAGCAGTCCCCGAGGACTTAGCTCCTACGAGCAGTACTTC.

This clone is a singleton in its sample. The chain recombines TRBV5-1 with TRBJ2-7; 8 bases agree with TRBD2. The CDR3 spans 15 residues. V lost 3 bases to trimming and J lost 2 bases; unmatched junction nucleotides: 7. Germline lookup yields CDR1 SGHRS and CDR2 YFSETQ. As DNA, the CDR3 is TGCGCCAGCAGCTCTTCGACTAGCGCGGCCTACGAGCAGTACTTC. Protein sequence: CASSSSTSAAYEQYF.

This clone was picked up one time. This chain joins TRBV27 and TRBJ1-1, with a weak D call TRBD1 (5 bases). Germline CDR1 reads MNHEY; CDR2 reads SMNVEV (reference sequence). V was clipped by 6 bases and J by 0 bases, with 11 bases between them. The CDR3 has 14 residues. This CDR3 is CASRNRPLNTEAFF. The CDR3 coding sequence is TGTGCCAGCAGGAACAGGCCCTTGAACACTGAAGCTTTCTTT.

This clone appeared a single time. The V and J genes are TRBV28 and TRBJ2-7; 10 bases map to TRBD1. The CDR3 sequence is 15 residues long. CDR1 and CDR2 from the germline V gene are MDHEN and SYDVKM. V lost 5 bases to trimming and J lost 6 bases; unmatched junction nucleotides: 10. CDR3 sequence reads: CASSQSGQGKGEQYF. The CDR3 DNA reads TGTGCCAGCAGTCAATCGGGACAGGGGAAGGGCGAGCAGTACTTC.

The chain combines TRBV7-2 with TRBJ2-7; possibly TRBD1 or TRBD2 for D (5 bases each). The CDR3 contains 13 residues. The V end lost 8 bases, the J end lost 4 bases, and 15 bases lay between the germline ends. Per germline, CDR1 SGHTA and CDR2 FQGNSA. The CDR3 DNA sequence: TGTGCCAGCTCTGTGGGGGTGGGTTACGAGCAGTACTTC. Translation: CASSVGVGYEQYF.

The chain recombines TRBV5-1 with TRBJ2-3; D remains unclear. CDR1 SGHRS and CDR2 YFSETQ come from the germline V gene. CDR3 size: 15 residues. Trimming left V 2 bases short and J 6 bases short, with 16 bases between. CDR3 residues: CASSFSAFLEDTQYF. The CDR3 DNA follows: TGCGCCAGCAGCTTCTCAGCGTTCCTCGAGGATACGCAGTATTTT.